These 20 T cell receptor beta chains were all obtained from the same sample, sequenced in a study of shared clonotypes between healthy human individuals. Assay used: immunoSEQ multiplex PCR; TCRdb lists only in-frame clones, some missing. This table has 600,000 to 750,000 clones, 90% appearing once. The sample comprised memory CD8+ T cells from PBMCs. Subset given: CD45RO+ cells pooled with CCR7-negative TemRA cells. The receptors were gathered from a man in his late teens or twenties in good health. Some clones in this sample may be carry-over from other donors' samples.

The V and J genes are TRBV27 and TRBJ2-5; the match to TRBD2 covers 8 bases. V was clipped by 6 bases and J by 5 bases; unmatched bases: 11. The CDR3 loop spans 15 amino acids. Germline V gene data show CDR1 as MNHEY and CDR2 as SMNVEV (reference sequence). Here the CDR3 DNA reads TGTGCCAGCAGCCCCCGGGGTAGCGGGACCGAGACCCAGTACTTC. Protein: CASSPRGSGTETQYF.

This clone occurred a few times. The chain uses TRBV27 and TRBJ2-5; 11 nucleotides align to TRBD2. This CDR3 has 17 residues. The germline gives CDR1 MNHEY, CDR2 SMNVEV (reference sequence). Trimming at V came to 6 bases and at J to 1 base, leaving 10 bases not matched to a gene. CDR3 bases: TGTGCCAGCAGCTTAATCGCGACTAGCGGGGCCCAAGAGACCCAGTACTTC. Translation gives CASSLIATSGAQETQYF.

The chain recombines TRBV15 with TRBJ2-5; perhaps D is TRBD1 or TRBD2 (5 bases each). The CDR3 has 14 residues. V lost 4 bases to trimming and J lost 5 bases, with 14 bases between them. Germline V gene lookup returns CDR1 LNHNV and CDR2 YYDKDF (reference sequence). CDR3 in DNA: TGTGCCACCAGCACCGGGACCGGGATTGAGACCCAGTACTTC. Its protein is CATSTGTGIETQYF. The full variable domain, its missing parts supplied by reference TRBV15 and TRBJ2-5, is DAMVIQNPRYQVTQFGKPVTLSCSQTLNHNVMYWYQQKSSQAPKLLFHYYDKDFNNEADTPDNFQSRRPNTSFCFLDIRSPGLGDTAMYLCATSTGTGIETQYFGPGTRLLVL.

This clone was recorded many times. The chain carries TRBV11-1 and TRBJ2-7; D gene ambiguous. The CDR3 spans 14 residues. V was trimmed by 5 bases and J by 4 bases, leaving 15 bases between them. The germline gives CDR1 SGHAT, CDR2 FQDESV (reference sequence). The CDR3 loop reads CASSPWATPYEQYF. The CDR3 DNA reads as TGTGCCAGCAGCCCGTGGGCCACCCCATACGAGCAGTACTTC.

The chain joins TRBV5-6 to TRBJ2-1; tentatively, D is TRBD2 (6 bases). Between the trimmed V and J ends, which lost 3 bases and 5 bases, there was a span of 9 bases. This CDR3 is 13 amino acids long. The V gene's germline CDR1 is SGHDT and CDR2 YYEEEE. CDR3 amino acids: CASSWTTHNEQFF. The CDR3 DNA reads TGTGCCAGCAGCTGGACTACCCACAATGAGCAGTTCTTC.

V gene TRBV19 combines with J gene TRBJ2-4; D is unclear. CDR1 and CDR2 from the germline V gene are LNHDA and SQIVND (reference sequence). V was pared by 3 bases and J by 0 bases, with 9 bases between. The CDR3 length is 15 residues. The CDR3 coding sequence is TGTGCCAGTAGTATCACGGCCTTAGCCAAAAACATTCAGTACTTC. Residues: CASSITALAKNIQYF.

The chain has TRBV11-2 and TRBJ2-3, with D unresolved. Between the trimmed V and J ends, which lost 5 bases and 12 bases, there was a span of 6 bases. Germline-derived CDR1 and CDR2 are SGHAT and FQNNGV. The CDR3 consists of 9 residues. CDR3 sequence: CASSPSQYF. The CDR3 region has the DNA TGTGCCAGCAGCCCATCTCAGTATTTT.

The chain is built from TRBV6-8 and TRBJ2-1; TRBD2 is a possible D gene (5 bases). V was shortened by 2 bases and J by 0 bases, with 8 bases between the two germline ends. The germline V gene has CDR1 MNHGY and CDR2 SAAAGT. The CDR3 length is 15 residues. As DNA, the CDR3 is TGTGCCAGCAGTTACCTTGCGGGCTCCTACAATGAGCAGTTCTTC. This gives the protein CASSYLAGSYNEQFF.

The chain joins TRBV2 to TRBJ2-1; 12 bases line up with TRBD2. Germline-derived CDR1 and CDR2 are SNHLY and FYNNEI. The CDR3 is made up of 15 amino acids. The V segment lost 7 bases and the J segment 8 bases; nucleotides outside the gene matches: 9. The CDR3, as DNA: TGTGCCAGCATCCAGACTAGCGGGAGATTCGATGAGCAGTTCTTC. It yields the protein CASIQTSGRFDEQFF. Full variable domain (remainder filled in from reference TRBV2 and TRBJ2-1): EPEVTQTPSHQVTQMGQEVILRCVPISNHLYFYWYRQILGQKVEFLVSFYNNEISEKSEIFDDQFSVERPDGSNFTLKIRSTKLEDSAMYFCASIQTSGRFDEQFFGPGTRLTVL.

CDR3 bases: TGTGCCAGCAGCTTGGGGGGACTAGTTGAGCACGAGCAGTACTTC. Protein product: CASSLGGLVEHEQYF. J is TRBJ2-7 and V is TRBV5-6; 8 nucleotides match TRBD2. The V and J ends lost 0 bases and 5 bases, in that order; junction bases with no gene match: 7. This CDR3 has 15 residues. Germline values: CDR1 SGHDT, CDR2 YYEEEE. The complete variable domain, with remaining parts taken from reference TRBV5-6 and TRBJ2-7, reads DAGVTQSPTHLIKTRGQQVTLRCSPKSGHDTVSWYQQALGQGPQFIFQYYEEEERQRGNFPDRFSGHQFPNYSSELNVNALLLGDSALYLCASSLGGLVEHEQYFGPGTRLTVT.

This chain connects TRBV11-2 to TRBJ2-7; a possible D gene is TRBD1 (5 bases). The length of the CDR3 is 11 residues. Germline V gene sequence: CDR1 SGHAT, CDR2 FQNNGV. Trimming removed 7 bases from V and 7 bases from J, with 11 bases in between. CDR3: CASTQKGEQYF. Here the CDR3 DNA reads TGTGCCAGCACCCAGAAGGGGGAGCAGTACTTC.

This clone was seen only once. The rearrangement joins TRBV29-1 to TRBJ2-7; D not certain. Germline-derived CDR1 and CDR2 are SQVTM and ANQGSEA. The CDR3 is 11 residues long. V gave up 6 bases and J gave up 3 bases, with 9 bases separating them. The CDR3 is CSVYEVYEQYF. Here the CDR3 DNA reads TGCAGCGTCTATGAGGTCTACGAGCAGTACTTC.

This clone was recorded only once. The chain recombines TRBV19 with TRBJ1-1, with D unclear. Trimming left V 5 bases short and J 3 bases short, with 13 bases between. CDR1 is LNHDA and CDR2 is SQIVND in the germline V gene (reference sequence). The CDR3 is made up of 14 amino acids. The CDR3 region is CASSYPRRDTEAFF. For the CDR3, the DNA is TGTGCCAGTAGTTACCCGAGAAGGGACACTGAAGCTTTCTTT.

This chain connects TRBV19 to TRBJ2-1, with D possibly being TRBD2 (5 bases). The CDR3 covers 15 residues. The germline V gene has CDR1 LNHDA and CDR2 SQIVND (reference sequence). V dropped 3 bases and J dropped 3 bases, with 12 bases sitting between them. The chain's CDR3 is CASSMGSSVYNEQFF. CDR3 coding DNA: TGTGCCAGTAGTATGGGGAGTAGCGTCTACAATGAGCAGTTCTTC.

This clone was recorded once. The J gene is TRBJ2-7, the V gene TRBV7-9; D call uncertain. Germline CDR1 and CDR2: SEHNR and FQNEAQ (reference sequence). Trimming took 5 bases from V and 1 from J, leaving 9 bases between them. The CDR3 is 13 residues long. CDR3 in DNA: TGTGCCAGCAGCCGACCCCTTTCCTACGAGCAGTACTTC. Residues: CASSRPLSYEQYF.

V gene TRBV7-8 combines with J gene TRBJ2-7, with unresolved D. The CDR3 has 15 residues. Trimming cost V 5 bases and J 2 bases, with 16 bases left between them. From germline, CDR1 is SGHVS and CDR2 FQNEAQ. The CDR3 region is CASSRRTQRPYEQYF. The CDR3 nucleotides are TGTGCCAGCAGCCGCAGAACACAGCGCCCCTACGAGCAGTACTTC.

The genes are TRBV10-3 and TRBJ2-1; 8 bases agree with TRBD1. Germline V gene sequence: CDR1 ENHRY, CDR2 SYGVKD. V trimming: 4 bases; J trimming: 7 bases; junction bases outside the gene matches: 6. The length of the CDR3 is 14 residues. The CDR3 protein is CAISGGTGGNEQFF. CDR3 in DNA: TGTGCCATCAGTGGAGGCACAGGGGGGAATGAGCAGTTCTTC.

The CDR3 reads CASSLTWDRASTDTQYF. Written as DNA, the CDR3 is TGTGCCAGCAGCTTGACCTGGGACAGAGCTAGCACAGATACGCAGTATTTT. The V call is TRBV5-6, the J call TRBJ2-3, with 7 bases identical to TRBD1. The CDR3 covers 17 residues. Per germline, CDR1 SGHDT and CDR2 YYEEEE. The ends lost 1 base at V and 0 bases at J; junction bases unmatched: 8.

On this clone: At one end, the junction sequence differs from germline, possibly due to a read error. The chain is built from TRBV29-1 and TRBJ2-7, with 13 bases identical to TRBD2. Per the germline V gene, CDR1 is SQVTM and CDR2 is ANQGSEA. The CDR3 consists of 14 residues. This CDR3 is CSVRGLAGSYEQHF. The CDR3 DNA sequence: TGCAGCGTACGGGGACTAGCGGGATCCTACGAGCAGCACTTC.

This clone was seen once. This chain joins TRBV7-2 and TRBJ2-7, with a possible D match to TRBD1 (6 bases). The CDR3 length is 15 residues. Germline V CDR1 and CDR2: SGHTA, FQGNSA. With 4 bases removed from V and 2 bases from J, the gap between germline ends came to 15 bases. CDR3 sequence: CASSSWPTGAYEQYF. The CDR3 region has the DNA TGTGCCAGCAGCTCGTGGCCGACAGGTGCCTACGAGCAGTACTTC. Combining the CDR3 with reference TRBV7-2 and TRBJ2-7 gives the whole variable domain GAGVSQSPSNKVTEKGKDVELRCDPISGHTALYWYRQSLGQGLEFLIYFQGNSAPDKSGLPSDRFSAERTGGSVSTLTIQRTQQEDSAVYLCASSSWPTGAYEQYFGPGTRLTVT.